This entry lists 25 T cell receptor beta chains sequenced from one sample in a study of T-cell memory formation after mild COVID-19. TCRdb ran MiXCR on the 5' RACE reads and lists one entry per CDR3 protein. The sample has around 470,000 distinct CDR3 sequences; about 20% are singletons. Sequencing input: PBMCs or a T cell subset sorted from them (not recorded which). The receptors were gathered from an adult woman who had mild COVID-19 (a few samples of this study predate the infection). Cell type and time point are not known.

This clonotype has a handful of counts. The J gene is TRBJ2-7, the V gene TRBV5-1, with 9 bases matching TRBD2. V shed 7 bases and J 5 bases; nucleotides not matched to a gene: 13. This CDR3 has 15 amino acids. Germline V gene sequence: CDR1 SGHRS, CDR2 YFSETQ. The CDR3 DNA is TGCGCCAGCTTTCCTGGGGCGGGGGGGCCGCACGAGCAGTACTTC. This sequence encodes CASFPGAGGPHEQYF.

The V gene is TRBV12-3 or TRBV12-4, the J gene TRBJ1-5; D may be TRBD1 (5 bases). V was trimmed by 5 bases and J by 3 bases, leaving 29 bases between them. This CDR3 has 20 amino acids. DNA of the CDR3: TGTGCCAGCAGTAATAGGGGTTGGGACGGCGAAAGGCGGGACAATCAGCCCCAGCATTTT. Amino acid sequence: CASSNRGWDGERRDNQPQHF.

V is TRBV7-8 and J is TRBJ2-3; no reliable D call. Germline V CDR1 and CDR2: SGHVS, FQNEAQ. The CDR3 is made up of 17 amino acids. V was shortened by 2 bases and J by 0 bases, with 15 bases between the two germline ends. CDR3 protein: CASSLTLWSTSTDTQYF. The DNA of the CDR3 is TGTGCCAGCAGCTTAACCCTCTGGAGCACTAGCACAGATACGCAGTATTTT.

This clonotype was seen a handful of times. This chain joins TRBV5-4 and TRBJ2-1; 16 positions agree with TRBD2. CDR3 length equals 19 residues. CDR1 is SGHNT and CDR2 is YYREEE in the germline V gene (reference sequence). J gave up 0 bases and V 4 bases, and 7 bases lay outside the gene matches. The CDR3 reads CASSRPGLAGGSSYNEQFF. For the CDR3, the DNA is TGTGCCAGCAGCCGACCGGGACTAGCGGGAGGGAGCTCCTACAATGAGCAGTTCTTC.

In its sample, this clonotype was seen many times. This chain joins TRBV20-1 and TRBJ2-1; 14 nucleotides line up with TRBD2. The V segment lost 3 bases and the J segment 9 bases; nucleotides outside the gene matches: 19. The CDR3 is made up of 19 amino acids. Germline assignment: CDR1 DFQATT and CDR2 SNEGSKA (reference sequence). This CDR3 is CSARSDGTSGSVRSSEQFF. CDR3 DNA sequence: TGCAGTGCTAGGTCTGATGGGACTAGCGGGAGTGTTCGGTCGAGTGAGCAGTTCTTC.

This clonotype was observed a handful of times. The rearrangement uses TRBV6-2 or TRBV6-3 and TRBJ2-3; no reliable D call. V lost 2 bases to trimming and J lost 4 bases, with 10 bases between them. The CDR3 length is 14 residues. Germline values: CDR1 MNHEY, CDR2 SVGEGT. The CDR3: CASSYGSGPDTQYF. Written as DNA, the CDR3 is TGTGCCAGCAGTTACGGCTCCGGCCCAGATACGCAGTATTTT.

The rearrangement links TRBV5-1 to TRBJ2-1; D is unclear. The CDR3 has 14 residues. Germline assignment: CDR1 SGHRS and CDR2 YFSETQ. Trimming left V 4 bases short and J 4 bases short, with 12 bases between. The CDR3: CASSAILEYNEQFF. CDR3 DNA: TGCGCCAGCAGCGCGATTCTTGAGTACAATGAGCAGTTCTTC. The variable domain in full, with the rest retrieved from reference TRBV5-1 and TRBJ2-1, is KAGVTQTPRYLIKTRGQQVTLSCSPISGHRSVSWYQQTPGQGLQFLFEYFSETQRNKGNFPGRFSGRQFSNSRSEMNVSTLELGDSALYLCASSAILEYNEQFFGPGTRLTVL.

This clonotype came up many times. The rearrangement joins TRBV7-9 to TRBJ2-1, with 9 bases fitting TRBD1. The CDR3 covers 15 residues. CDR1 is SEHNR, CDR2 FQNEAQ, per germline (reference sequence). The ends lost 3 bases at V and 7 bases at J; junction bases unmatched: 7. The CDR3 reads CASSFRDRAFNEQFF. DNA for the CDR3: TGTGCCAGCAGCTTCCGGGACAGGGCTTTTAATGAGCAGTTCTTC.

The chain has TRBV3-1 and TRBJ1-5; D is unclear. Germline V gives CDR1 LGHDT, CDR2 YNNKEL (reference sequence). This CDR3 region has 15 residues. V lost 1 base to trimming and J lost 8 bases, with 15 bases between them. The CDR3, as DNA: TGTGCCAGCAGCCAAGGGGGTACCGGTAGGAAGCCCCAGCATTTT. It specifies CASSQGGTGRKPQHF.

CDR3 bases: TGCAGTGCTAGTCGACAGTCCTACGAGCAGTACTTC. Amino acids: CSASRQSYEQYF. J is TRBJ2-7 and V is TRBV20-1; weak D call: TRBD1 (5 bases). Germline CDR1 DFQATT, CDR2 SNEGSKA (reference sequence). V lost 3 bases to trimming and J lost 1 base, with 7 bases between them. This CDR3 comprises 12 residues.

This clonotype has ten or more counts. The genes are TRBV27 and TRBJ2-1; 12 positions agree with TRBD2. The CDR3 length is 15 residues. The junction had 3 bases not matched to a gene; V was cut back by 3 bases and J by 6 bases. Germline CDR1 and CDR2: MNHEY and SMNVEV (reference sequence). The CDR3 region is CASSFLAGGPNEQFF. In nucleotides, the CDR3 is TGTGCCAGCAGTTTCCTAGCGGGGGGGCCCAATGAGCAGTTCTTC.

In DNA form, the CDR3 reads TGTGCCAGCACCCGGGAGGGTGGTAATCTCGGAGCTTTCTTT. This encodes CASTREGGNLGAFF. The gene calls are TRBV12-3 or TRBV12-4 and TRBJ1-1; D remains unclear. Trimming shortened V by 7 bases and J by 10 bases, and 22 bases separated the two germline ends. The CDR3 runs 14 residues.

This clonotype was detected once. This sequence joins TRBV2 and TRBJ2-2, with unresolved D. Germline CDR1 and CDR2: SNHLY and FYNNEI. V was cut by 3 bases and J by 11 bases, with 10 bases left in between. The CDR3 spans 12 residues. The CDR3 protein is CASSELWGELFF. Here the CDR3 DNA reads TGTGCCAGCAGTGAGTTATGGGGAGAGCTGTTTTTT.

This rearrangement joins TRBV5-1 to TRBJ2-7; 10 nucleotides align to TRBD2. V shed 0 bases, J shed 3 bases, and the junction held 6 bases outside the gene matches. The CDR3 loop spans 16 amino acids. CDR1 is SGHRS and CDR2 is YFSETQ in the germline V gene. The DNA of the CDR3 is TGCGCCAGCAGCTTGGCTTTGTCTAGCGGGAGCTACGAGCAGTACTTC. Its protein is CASSLALSSGSYEQYF.

The rearrangement links TRBV5-6 to TRBJ2-7, with 8 bases aligning to TRBD2. V trimming: 10 bases; J trimming: 5 bases; junction bases outside the gene matches: 5. CDR1 is SGHDT, CDR2 YYEEEE, per germline. This CDR3 comprises 11 residues. In DNA, the CDR3 is TGTGCCGGAGCGGGGGAGGACGAGCAGTACTTC. This sequence encodes CAGAGEDEQYF.

V and J are TRBV7-9 and TRBJ2-1; 8 positions match TRBD2. Germline V gives CDR1 SEHNR, CDR2 FQNEAQ (reference sequence). Losses at the gene ends were 5 bases for V and 8 bases for J; bases not matched to a gene: 8. The CDR3 is made up of 14 amino acids. This CDR3 reads CASSGTRGSYEQFF. As DNA, the CDR3 is TGTGCCAGCAGCGGGACTAGGGGATCCTATGAGCAGTTCTTC.

As concerns this clonotype: No conserved phenylalanine or tryptophan ends this CDR3, so it is likely a read error. The chain is built from TRBV4-1 and TRBJ1-4; the D is unclear. The ends were cut back, 1 base at V and 4 bases at J, with 4 bases in the middle. CDR1 MGHRA and CDR2 YSYEKL come from the germline V gene. The CDR3 contains 13 residues. CDR3 protein: CASSQAFNEKLFC. In nucleotides, the CDR3 is TGCGCCAGCAGCCAAGCTTTTAATGAAAAACTGTTTTGT.

This rearrangement joins TRBV7-6 to TRBJ1-3; D gene ambiguous. Trimming stripped 4 bases from V and 2 bases from J, with 9 bases between. There are 14 residues in the CDR3. Looked up from germline, CDR1 is SGHVS and CDR2 is FNYEAQ. The CDR3: CASSSPRAGNTIYF. The DNA of the CDR3 is TGTGCCAGCAGCTCGCCCCGTGCTGGAAACACCATATATTTT.

V and J are TRBV6-2 or TRBV6-3 and TRBJ2-5; a possible D gene is TRBD2 (5 bases). From germline, CDR1 is MNHEY and CDR2 SVGEGT. This CDR3 has 13 amino acids. The germline V and J ends were trimmed by 6 bases and 3 bases, with 11 bases remaining between them. CDR3 in amino acids: CASSPGIKETQYF. The CDR3 DNA follows: TGTGCCAGCAGCCCGGGGATAAAAGAGACCCAGTACTTC.

This chain connects TRBV7-2 to TRBJ2-1, with D perhaps matching TRBD1 (6 bases). Trimming took off 2 bases at V and 15 bases at J, with 14 bases between the two ends. In germline, CDR1 is SGHTA, CDR2 FQGNSA. The CDR3 is 12 residues long. The CDR3 loop reads CASSLNRVEWFF. DNA for the CDR3: TGTGCCAGCAGCTTAAACAGGGTCGAATGGTTCTTC.

This clonotype was counted a few times. J is TRBJ2-7 and V is TRBV7-2; D remains unclear. There are 13 residues in the CDR3. V was cut by 4 bases and J by 5 bases, with 12 bases left in between. The germline V gene encodes CDR1 SGHTA and CDR2 FQGNSA. CDR3 sequence: CASSSESGDEQYF. CDR3 bases: TGTGCCAGCAGCTCTGAATCAGGAGACGAGCAGTACTTC.

The chain uses TRBV24-1 and TRBJ2-2; D gene ambiguous. Trimming took off 0 bases at V and 3 bases at J, with 1 base between the two ends. This CDR3 has 13 amino acids. Germline CDR1 KGHDR, CDR2 SFDVKD. CDR3 in DNA: TGTGCCACCAGTGATTTGTACACCGGGGAGCTGTTTTTT. Its protein is CATSDLYTGELFF.

The chain uses TRBV7-9 and TRBJ1-6; D unclear. The CDR3 length is 15 residues. Trimming stripped 4 bases from V and 6 bases from J, with 13 bases between. Germline V gene data show CDR1 as SEHNR and CDR2 as FQNEAQ (reference sequence). The CDR3 nucleotides are TGTGCCAGCAGCTCTAGTTCACGGGGTAATTCACCCCTCCACTTT. Translating gives CASSSSSRGNSPLHF.

This clonotype was observed once. The chain couples TRBV20-1 to TRBJ1-4, with 7 bases aligning to TRBD1. Germline CDR1 DFQATT, CDR2 SNEGSKA (reference sequence). Losses at the gene ends were 6 bases for V and 10 bases for J; bases not matched to a gene: 5. The CDR3 consists of 11 residues. CDR3 residues: CSAARQGKLFF. In DNA form, the CDR3 reads TGCAGTGCCGCCCGACAGGGAAAACTGTTTTTT.

This clonotype came up a few times. The chain recombines TRBV15 with TRBJ2-2; 9 nucleotides align to TRBD1. The CDR3 extends over 13 amino acids. Germline V gene sequence: CDR1 LNHNV, CDR2 YYDKDF (reference sequence). The junction had 10 bases not matched to a gene; V was cut back by 6 bases and J by 14 bases. The CDR3 here is CATSPSGQGSLFF. CDR3 nucleotide sequence: TGTGCCACCAGTCCCTCAGGACAGGGGTCCCTGTTTTTT.